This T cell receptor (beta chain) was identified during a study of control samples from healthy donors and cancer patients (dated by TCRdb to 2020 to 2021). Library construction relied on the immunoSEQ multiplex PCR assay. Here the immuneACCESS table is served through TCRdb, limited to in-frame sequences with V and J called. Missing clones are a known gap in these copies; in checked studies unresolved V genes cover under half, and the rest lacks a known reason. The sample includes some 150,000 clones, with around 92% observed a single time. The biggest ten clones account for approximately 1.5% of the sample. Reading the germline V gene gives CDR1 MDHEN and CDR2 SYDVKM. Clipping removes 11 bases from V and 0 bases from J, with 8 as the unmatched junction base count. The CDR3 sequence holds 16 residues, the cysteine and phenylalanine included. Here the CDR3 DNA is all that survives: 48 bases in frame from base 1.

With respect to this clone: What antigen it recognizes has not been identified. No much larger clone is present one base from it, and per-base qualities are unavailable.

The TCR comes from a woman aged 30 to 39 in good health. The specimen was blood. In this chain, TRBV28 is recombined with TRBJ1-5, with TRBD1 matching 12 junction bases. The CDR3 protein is CAGGTGGGYSNQPQHF. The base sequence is TGTGCCGGCGGGACAGGGGGCGGATATAGCAATCAGCCCCAGCATTTT.